This T cell receptor (beta chain) was found in a study of shared clonotypes between healthy human individuals. At the level of the study: Each donor contributed plates that comprised three CD4 naive, three CD4 memory, two CD8 naive and one CD8 memory.

Produced via immunoSEQ multiplex PCR; TCRdb's table is partial and in-frame only. The data contain hundreds of thousands of clones, around 73% of them singletons. There are 11 residues in the CDR3. Germline CDR1 MDHEN, CDR2 SYDVKM. Study-wide findings and caveats: Rarefaction gave evidence that sorted-subset sequencing remained incomplete despite large depth. Naive subsets typically showed greater estimated richness than memory subsets. Genetic and exposure-history diversity was limited by the small donor number.

To note about this clone: Its antigen is not identified. At one boundary the junction diverges from the germline segment, which might be a read error.

The chain links TRBV28 to TRBJ1-2; tentatively, D is TRBD1 (5 bases). Sequencing was performed on memory CD4+ T cells sorted from blood. The subset denotes: CD45RA-negative fraction. The source of this sequence is a young woman in good health. This CDR3 reads CASSLTRVKLF. The CDR3 DNA reads TGTGCCAGCAGTTTAACCAGGGTTAAGTTATTC.